This T cell receptor (beta chain) was documented in a study of blood T cell repertoires in COVID-19. Study-level background: The United States, Italy and Spain were the sources of the acute and convalescent COVID-19 samples. In each case, the material was cDNA or gDNA derived from T cells, B-cell-depleted T cells, or PBMCs.

In the authors' workflow: It was from reference gene primer amplification that nucleated cell counts were estimated. TCRdb's table, derived via immunoSEQ multiplex PCR, lists solely in-frame clones and lacks some. That table supplies the V and J calls and clone size; D and trimming were determined from the DNA. The repertoire holds 98,000 or so clones, with around 90% as singletons. The CDR3 covers 13 residues. The V gene's germline CDR1 is SGDLS and CDR2 YYNGEE. The V end lost 1 base, the J end lost 4 bases, and 8 bases lay between the germline ends. The rearrangement uses TRBV9 and TRBJ2-5; D gene unclear. The source material was peripheral blood. This receptor was taken from a human donor in a cohort sampled during active COVID-19. CDR3 in DNA: TGTGCCAGCAGCGTAAATTCAGGAGAGACCCAGTACTTC. Translated, it gives CASSVNSGETQYF.